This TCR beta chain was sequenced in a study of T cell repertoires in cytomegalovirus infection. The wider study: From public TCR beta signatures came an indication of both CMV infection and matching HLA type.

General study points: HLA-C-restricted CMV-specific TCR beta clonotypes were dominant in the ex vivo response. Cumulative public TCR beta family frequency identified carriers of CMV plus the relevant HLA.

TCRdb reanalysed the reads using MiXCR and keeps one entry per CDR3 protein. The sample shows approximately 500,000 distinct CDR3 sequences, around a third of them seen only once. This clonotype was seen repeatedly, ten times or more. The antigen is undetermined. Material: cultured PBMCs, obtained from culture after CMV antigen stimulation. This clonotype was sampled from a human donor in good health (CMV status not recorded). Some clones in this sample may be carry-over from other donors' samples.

The CDR3 protein is CASSLSSWASHIQYF. DNA of the CDR3: TGTGCCAGCAGCCTATCATCGTGGGCCTCTCACATTCAGTACTTC. The chain recombines TRBV7-9 with TRBJ2-4; D is unresolved. The CDR3 has 15 amino acids. V dropped 5 bases and J dropped 8 bases, with 19 bases sitting between them. Germline values: CDR1 SEHNR, CDR2 FQNEAQ (reference sequence). Full variable domain (outside the CDR3, taken from reference TRBV7-9 and TRBJ2-4): DTGVSQNPRHKITKRGQNVTFRCDPISEHNRLYWYRQTLGQGPEFLTYFQNEAQLEKSRLLSDRFSAERPKGSFSTLEIQRTEQGDSAMYLCASSLSSWASHIQYFGAGTRLSVL.